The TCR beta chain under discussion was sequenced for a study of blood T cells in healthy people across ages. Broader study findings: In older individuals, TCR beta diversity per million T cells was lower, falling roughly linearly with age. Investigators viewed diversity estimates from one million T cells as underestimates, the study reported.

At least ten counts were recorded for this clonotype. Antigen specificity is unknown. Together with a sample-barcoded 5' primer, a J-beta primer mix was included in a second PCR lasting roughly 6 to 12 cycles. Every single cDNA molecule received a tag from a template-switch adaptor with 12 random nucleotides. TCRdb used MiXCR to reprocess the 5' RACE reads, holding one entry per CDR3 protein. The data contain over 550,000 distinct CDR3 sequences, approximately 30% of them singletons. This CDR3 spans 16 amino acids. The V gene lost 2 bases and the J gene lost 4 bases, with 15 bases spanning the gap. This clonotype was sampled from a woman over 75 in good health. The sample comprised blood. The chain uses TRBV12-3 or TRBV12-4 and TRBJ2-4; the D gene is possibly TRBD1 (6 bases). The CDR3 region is CASSLPHRDIKNIQYF. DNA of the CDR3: TGTGCCAGCAGTTTACCCCACAGGGACATAAAAAACATTCAGTACTTC.